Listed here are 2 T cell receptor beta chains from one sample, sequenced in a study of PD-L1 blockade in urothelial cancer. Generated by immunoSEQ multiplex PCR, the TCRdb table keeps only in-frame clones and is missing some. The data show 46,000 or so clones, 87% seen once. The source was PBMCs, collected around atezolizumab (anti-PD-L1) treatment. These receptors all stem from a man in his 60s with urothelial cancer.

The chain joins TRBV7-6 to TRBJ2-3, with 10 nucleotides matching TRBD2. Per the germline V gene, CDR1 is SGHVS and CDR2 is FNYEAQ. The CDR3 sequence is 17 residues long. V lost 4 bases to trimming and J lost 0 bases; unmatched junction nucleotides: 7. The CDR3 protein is CASSSLSGGESTDTQYF. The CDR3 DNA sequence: TGTGCCAGCAGCTCTTTAAGCGGGGGGGAGAGCACAGATACGCAGTATTTT.

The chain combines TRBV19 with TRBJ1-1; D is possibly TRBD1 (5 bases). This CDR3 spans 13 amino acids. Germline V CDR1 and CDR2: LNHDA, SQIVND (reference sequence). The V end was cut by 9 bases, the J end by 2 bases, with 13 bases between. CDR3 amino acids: CASSRGRNTEAFF. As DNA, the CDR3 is TGTGCCAGCTCGCGGGGCAGAAACACTGAAGCTTTCTTT.